The sequence of this T cell receptor (beta chain) was determined in a study of neoadjuvant nivolumab and ipilimumab in lung cancer. Assay: immunoSEQ multiplex PCR; the TCRdb copy retains only in-frame clones and omits some. The sample holds about 18,000 clones, 76% seen once. The V and J ends lost 0 bases and 3 bases respectively, with 3 bases between them. The germline CDR1 and CDR2 sequences are SGHTA and FQGNSA. The CDR3 runs 12 residues. The receptor was derived from an adult with non-small cell lung cancer. Sequencing was performed on tumor tissue, taken after neoadjuvant nivolumab, alone or with ipilimumab, at or shortly before surgery. The rearrangement uses TRBV7-2 and TRBJ2-7; D call uncertain. The CDR3 reads CASSLANYEQYF. The CDR3 nucleotides are TGTGCCAGCAGCTTAGCCAACTACGAGCAGTACTTC. Full variable domain (missing parts from reference TRBV7-2 and TRBJ2-7): GAGVSQSPSNKVTEKGKDVELRCDPISGHTALYWYRQSLGQGLEFLIYFQGNSAPDKSGLPSDRFSAERTGGSVSTLTIQRTQQEDSAVYLCASSLANYEQYFGPGTRLTVT.